This T cell receptor (beta chain) comes out of a study of CXCR3-negative and CXCR3-positive naive CD8 T cells. The overall study: Sequencing gave about 140 million TRB reads overall, about 1.5 +/- 0.3 million per library. Study findings and constraints: Comparably high diversity marked both naive subsets, whereas memory CD8+ cells had much lower diversity.

All CD8+ T cell subsets were sorted in triplicate at fewer than 350,000 cells each. All TRB cDNA libraries came from 5' RACE performed with UMI labels. After re-calling the 5' RACE reads, TCRdb lists one entry per CDR3 protein, DNA absent. In all, the sample yields under 55,000 distinct CDR3 sequences. This CDR3 region has 15 residues. Per the germline V gene, CDR1 is MGHRA and CDR2 is YSYEKL. A note on this clonotype: Antigen unknown.

The rearrangement joins TRBV4-1 to TRBJ1-2; without DNA, the TCRdb call of TRBD1 cannot be checked. The receptor was derived from a human donor in good health. Some clones in this sample may be carry-over from other donors' samples. The material sequenced was memory CD8+ T cells from blood. The CDR3 protein is CASSQGVGQLYGYTF.